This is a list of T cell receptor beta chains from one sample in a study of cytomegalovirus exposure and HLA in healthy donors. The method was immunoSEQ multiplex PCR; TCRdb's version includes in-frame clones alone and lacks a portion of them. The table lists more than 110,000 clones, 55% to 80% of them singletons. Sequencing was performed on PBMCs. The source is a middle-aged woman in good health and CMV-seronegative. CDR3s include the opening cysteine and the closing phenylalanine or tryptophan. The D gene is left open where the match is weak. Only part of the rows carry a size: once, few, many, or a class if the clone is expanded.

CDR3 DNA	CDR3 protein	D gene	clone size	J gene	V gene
TGTGCCAGCAGTGAGTCCGGGGGTGCCCAGCATTTT	CASSESGGAQHF	-	-	TRBJ1-5	TRBV2
TGTGCCAGCAGGGGACTCAACCACCAAGAGACCCAGTACTTC	CASRGLNHQETQYF	-	-	TRBJ2-5	TRBV2
TGTGCCAGCAGCGACTGGAGGGACCGCACCTACGAGCAGTACTTC	CASSDWRDRTYEQYF	-	-	TRBJ2-7	TRBV5-4
TGTGCCAGCAGTGTAAGGCGGTCTAGCACAGATACGCAGTATTTT	CASSVRRSSTDTQYF	-	-	TRBJ2-3	TRBV6-6
TGTGCCAGCAGTTTTGCTCTAGAAGGACAGGGTTACATGAACACTGAAGCTTTCTTT	CASSFALEGQGYMNTEAFF	TRBD1	-	TRBJ1-1	TRBV28
TGTGCCAGCAGCTTAACGGGACAGGGGAGCAATGAGCAGTTCTTC	CASSLTGQGSNEQFF	TRBD1	-	TRBJ2-1	TRBV7-2
TGTGCCAGCAGCTTAGTTCCAGGGGGCCGGGATACGCAGTATTTT	CASSLVPGGRDTQYF	TRBD1	-	TRBJ2-3	TRBV7-8
TGCAGCGTTGTCTTTCTAGCGGGGGAGACCCAGTACTTC	CSVVFLAGETQYF	TRBD2	once	TRBJ2-5	TRBV29-1
TGTGCCAGCAGCTCCGGGACAGGGTATTCACCCCTCCACTTT	CASSSGTGYSPLHF	TRBD1	-	TRBJ1-6	TRBV5-8
TGTGCCAGCAGGAGACAGATATCCTACGAGCAGTACTTC	CASRRQISYEQYF	-	-	TRBJ2-7	TRBV6-5